Sequencing of this TCR beta chain was carried out in a study of cytomegalovirus exposure and HLA in healthy donors. This clone has just a few counts. CDR3 length: 19 amino acids. Trimming cost V 6 bases and J 4 bases; bases outside gene matches: 18. The V gene's germline CDR1 is LNHDA and CDR2 SQIVND (reference sequence). The PCR used 60 Vbeta and 13 Jbeta primers. The protocol was immunoSEQ multiplex PCR, while the TCRdb copy is restricted to in-frame clones and leaves out a portion. Of roughly 180,000 clones in the sample, around 70% were seen once. Sequenced material: PBMCs. This rearrangement joins TRBV19 to TRBJ1-5; TRBD1 agrees at 10 bases. The sequence derives from a male donor in good health and CMV-seronegative. DNA for the CDR3: TGTGCCAGTAGATGGCGGGACAGGGGACATGCCAGAAGAAATCAGCCCCAGCATTTT. Encoded protein: CASRWRDRGHARRNQPQHF.